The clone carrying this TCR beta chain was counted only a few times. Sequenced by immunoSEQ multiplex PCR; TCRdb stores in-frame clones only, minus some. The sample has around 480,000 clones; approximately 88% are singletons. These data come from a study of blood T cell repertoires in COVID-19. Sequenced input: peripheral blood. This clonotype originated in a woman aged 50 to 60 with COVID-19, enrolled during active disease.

CDR3 sequence: CASRKKPGQEERAPLHF. The CDR3 region has the DNA TGTGCCAGCAGAAAGAAACCGGGACAGGAGGAGAGGGCACCCCTCCACTTT. This sequence joins TRBV7-7 and TRBJ1-6; 8 bases map to TRBD1. The V segment lost 6 bases and the J segment 11 bases; nucleotides outside the gene matches: 18. The germline CDR1 and CDR2 sequences are SSHAT and FNYEAQ (reference sequence). CDR3 length: 17 amino acids.